The clone carrying this TCR beta chain has only a few counts. The antigen is unknown. Next came a second PCR, run for about 6 to 11 cycles, which used a sample-barcoded 5' primer along with a J-beta primer mix. TCRdb redid the calling of the 5' RACE reads with MiXCR, one entry per CDR3 protein. Among about 830,000 distinct CDR3 sequences listed, roughly 60% were seen once. The amount of total RNA extracted per sample was at least 5 micrograms. The V and J ends lost 7 bases and 2 bases respectively, with 17 bases between them. The V gene's germline CDR1 is MGHDK and CDR2 SYGVNS. CDR3 size: 15 residues. This specimen belongs to a study of blood T cells in healthy people across ages. Study-wide points: Diversity figures based on one million T cells were deemed too low. Roughly linearly, TCR beta diversity per million T cells fell as age increased. Long-lived donors had more naive CD4+ cells and higher diversity than aged donors.

Input material: blood. The receptor's source is a man under 40 in good health. The chain couples TRBV25-1 to TRBJ1-1; D might be TRBD1 (6 bases). The CDR3 is CASKQGNIGNTEAFF. As DNA, the CDR3 is TGTGCCAGCAAACAGGGTAACATCGGAAACACTGAAGCTTTCTTT. Full variable domain (missing parts from reference TRBV25-1 and TRBJ1-1): EADIYQTPRYLVIGTGKKITLECSQTMGHDKMYWYQQDPGMELHLIHYSYGVNSTEKGDLSSESTVSRIRTEHFPLTLESARPSHTSQYLCASKQGNIGNTEAFFGQGTRLTVV.